The T cell receptor beta chain described here comes from a study of siplizumab effects on memory and regulatory T cells. In germline, CDR1 is SGHDT, CDR2 YYEEEE. This CDR3 is 15 amino acids long. Trimming stripped 4 bases from V and 0 bases from J, with 11 bases between. Remarks on this clone: Its target is not known.

The study's findings and limits: There appeared to be greater diversity in naive T cells than in memory cells, and naive T cells seemed major contributors to the alloresponse. Reactions containing siplizumab showed mappable alloreactive CD4+ clones averaging about 66% Treg-derived, versus 25% to 30% in controls. Unstimulated subset assignment was obtained for only a minor fraction of alloreactive clones.

Some clones are missing from TCRdb's copy, which holds only in-frame ones; the method was immunoSEQ multiplex PCR. The sample has approximately 94,000 clones; approximately 92% are singletons. The sequence came from a human donor in good health. This rearrangement joins TRBV5-6 to TRBJ1-3, with D unclear. Sequenced material: CD4+ T cells sorted from blood. CDR3: CASSADLSSGNTIYF. The CDR3 nucleotides read TGTGCCAGCAGCGCGGACTTAAGCTCTGGAAACACCATATATTTT.